This T cell receptor (beta chain) was found in a study of CD8 T cells in ankylosing spondylitis. TCRdb itself ran the 5' RACE reads through MiXCR, one entry per CDR3 protein. Among a few hundred thousand distinct CDR3 sequences listed, approximately 20% were seen once. Study observations and caveats: Ankylosing spondylitis blood seemed to carry a telltale TCR beta motif made of under ten highly homologous variants. Disease-linked clones reportedly concentrated significantly in matched ankylosing spondylitis synovial fluid.

About this clonotype: Its target is unknown.

This CDR3 has 16 residues. CDR1 and CDR2 (germline): LGHNA, YSLEER. V was pared by 0 bases and J by 7 bases, with 15 bases between. Sample: blood, either unsorted or a sorted T cell fraction (not recorded which). V gene TRBV4-3 combines with J gene TRBJ2-2; perhaps TRBD1 as D (6 bases). The TCR sequence derives from a male donor with ankylosing spondylitis. The CDR3: CASSQDWPGDHGELFF. CDR3 coding DNA: TGCGCCAGCAGCCAAGATTGGCCAGGGGATCACGGGGAGCTGTTTTTT.